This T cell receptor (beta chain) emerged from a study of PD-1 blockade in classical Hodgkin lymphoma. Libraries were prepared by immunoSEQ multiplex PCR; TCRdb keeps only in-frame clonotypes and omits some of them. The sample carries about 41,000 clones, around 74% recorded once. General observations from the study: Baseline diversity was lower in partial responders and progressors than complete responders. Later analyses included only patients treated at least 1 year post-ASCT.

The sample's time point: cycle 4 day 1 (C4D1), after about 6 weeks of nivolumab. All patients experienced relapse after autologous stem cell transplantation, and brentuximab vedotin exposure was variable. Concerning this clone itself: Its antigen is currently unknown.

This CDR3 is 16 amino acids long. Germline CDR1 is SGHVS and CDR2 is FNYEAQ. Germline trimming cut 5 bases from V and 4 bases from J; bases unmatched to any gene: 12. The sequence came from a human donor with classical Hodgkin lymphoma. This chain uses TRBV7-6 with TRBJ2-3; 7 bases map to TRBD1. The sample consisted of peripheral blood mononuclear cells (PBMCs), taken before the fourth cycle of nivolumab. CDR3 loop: CASSPGGRGWADTQYF. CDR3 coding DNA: TGTGCCAGCAGCCCAGGAGGCAGGGGGTGGGCAGATACGCAGTATTTT.